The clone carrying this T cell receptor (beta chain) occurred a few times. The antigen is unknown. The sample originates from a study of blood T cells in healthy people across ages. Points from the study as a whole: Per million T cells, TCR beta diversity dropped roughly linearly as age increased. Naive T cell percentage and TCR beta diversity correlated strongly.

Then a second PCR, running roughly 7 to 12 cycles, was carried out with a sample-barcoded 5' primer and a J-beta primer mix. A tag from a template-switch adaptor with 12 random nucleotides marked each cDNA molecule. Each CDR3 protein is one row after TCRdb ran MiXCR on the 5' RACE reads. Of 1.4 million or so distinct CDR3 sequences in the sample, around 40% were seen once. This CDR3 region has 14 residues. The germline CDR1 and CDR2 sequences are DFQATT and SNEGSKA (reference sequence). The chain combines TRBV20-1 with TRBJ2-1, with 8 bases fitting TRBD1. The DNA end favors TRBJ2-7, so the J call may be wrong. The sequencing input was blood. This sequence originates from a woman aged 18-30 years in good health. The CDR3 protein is CSALGQEKYNEQYF. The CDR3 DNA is TGCAGTGCTCTGGGACAGGAGAAGTACAATGAGCAGTACTTC.